This T cell receptor (beta chain) was sequenced for a study of cytomegalovirus exposure and HLA in healthy donors. The overall study: Assignment to the Caucasian-associated ancestry cluster applied to about 80% of the approximately 390 genotyped donors. Study-level results: After further analysis at a later stage, 15,000 to 20,000 TCR beta sequences were associated with HLA alleles at 0.05 false discovery rate.

Comments on this clone: Antigen specificity is unknown. An end of the junction does not agree with germline; a read error may underlie this.

The PCR made use of 60 Vbeta and 13 Jbeta primers. Generated by immunoSEQ multiplex PCR, the TCRdb table keeps only in-frame clones and is missing some. The sample has 150,000 to 200,000 clones; approximately 79% are singletons. The CDR3 is 14 residues long. Germline-derived CDR1 and CDR2 are SSHAT and FNYEAQ (reference sequence). Sequencing used PBMCs. V gene TRBV7-7 combines with J gene TRBJ2-2; D uncertain. This sequence originates from a man aged 35 to 55 in good health and CMV-seronegative. CDR3 amino acids: CASSPNLNTGELFF. CDR3 nucleotide sequence: TGTGCTAGCAGCCCCAACCTAAACACCGGGGAGCTGTTTTTT.